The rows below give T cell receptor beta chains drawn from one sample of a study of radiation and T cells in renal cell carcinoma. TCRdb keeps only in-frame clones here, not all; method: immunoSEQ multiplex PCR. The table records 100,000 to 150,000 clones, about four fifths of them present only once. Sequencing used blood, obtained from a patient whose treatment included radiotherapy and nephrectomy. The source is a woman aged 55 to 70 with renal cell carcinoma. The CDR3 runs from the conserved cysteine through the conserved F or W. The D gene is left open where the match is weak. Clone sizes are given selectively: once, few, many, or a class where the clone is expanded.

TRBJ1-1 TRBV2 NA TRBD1 TGTGCCAGCAGTGAACGACAGGGGTGGACTGAAGCTTTCTTT CASSERQGWTEAFF
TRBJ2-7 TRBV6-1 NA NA TGTGCCAGCAGTGAAGGGTCCCTTTCCTACGAGCAGTACTTC CASSEGSLSYEQYF
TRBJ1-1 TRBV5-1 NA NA TGCGCCAGCAGCCCCGGGACGGGGAACACTGAAGCTTTCTTT CASSPGTGNTEAFF
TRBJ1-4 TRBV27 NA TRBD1 TGTGCCAGCAGTGCCTACAGGGACAGCAATGAAAAACTGTTTTTT CASSAYRDSNEKLFF
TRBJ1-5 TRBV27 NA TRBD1 TGTGCCAGCCGGACAGGGGTAAACGCCCAGCCCCAGCATTTT CASRTGVNAQPQHF
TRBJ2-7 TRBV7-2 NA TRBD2 TGTGCCAGCAGCTTTCTAGCGGGCCTTTACGAGCAGTACTTC CASSFLAGLYEQYF
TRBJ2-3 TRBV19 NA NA TGTGCCAGTAGTATAGATTCTAGCCCCGCGGATACGCAGTATTTT CASSIDSSPADTQYF
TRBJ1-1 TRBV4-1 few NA TGCGCCAGCAGCCAAGTGTCAGGGAAGGCTGAAGCTTTCTTT CASSQVSGKAEAFF
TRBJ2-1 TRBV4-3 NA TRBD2 TGCGCCAGCAGCCAAGATTTAGCGGGAGGGCCGAATGAGCAGTTCTTC CASSQDLAGGPNEQFF
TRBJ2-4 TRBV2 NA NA TGTGCCAGCAGTGAATTATCTTTCACAGAAAACATTCAGTACTTC CASSELSFTENIQYF
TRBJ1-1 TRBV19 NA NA TGTGCCAGTAGTATCGCGGGGGGGTCGCGCACTGAAGCTTTCTTT CASSIAGGSRTEAFF
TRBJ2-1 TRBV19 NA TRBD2 TGTGCCAGTAGTATGCGCGGGGGGGCTTCCTACAATGAGCAGTTCTTC CASSMRGGASYNEQFF
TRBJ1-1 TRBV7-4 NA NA TGTGCCAGCAGCTCGACAGGGAACACTGAAGCTTTCTTT CASSSTGNTEAFF
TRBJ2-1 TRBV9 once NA TGTGCCAGCAGCGTATCGGGACTCGCCTACAATGAGCAGTTCTTC CASSVSGLAYNEQFF
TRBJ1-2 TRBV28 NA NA TGTGCCAGCAGGCCCCAGCCTATCTATGGCTACACCTTC CASRPQPIYGYTF
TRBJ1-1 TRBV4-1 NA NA TGCGCCAGCAGCCAAGCTGGGACTGAAGCTTTCTTT CASSQAGTEAFF
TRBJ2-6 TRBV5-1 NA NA TGCGCCAGCGGTGGGGTCTCTGGGGCCAACGTCCTGACTTTC CASGGVSGANVLTF
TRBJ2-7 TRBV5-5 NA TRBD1 TGTGCCAGCAGCTTGGGATCGGGACAGGGAGTGATCGAGCAGTACTTC CASSLGSGQGVIEQYF
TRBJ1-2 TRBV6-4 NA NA TGTGCCAGCAGTGACTCCACCGGGGGAAGTAACGGCTACACCTTC CASSDSTGGSNGYTF
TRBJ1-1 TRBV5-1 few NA TGCGCCAGCAGCCATTCCTCCGACCCTGAAGCTTTCTTT CASSHSSDPEAFF
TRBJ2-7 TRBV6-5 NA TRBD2 TGTGCCAGCAGTCGGGGGGGGAGGGGATCCTACGAGCAGTACTTC CASSRGGRGSYEQYF
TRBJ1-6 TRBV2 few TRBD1 TGTGCCAGCAGTGGAACAGGGGGTAATTCACCCCTCCACTTT CASSGTGGNSPLHF
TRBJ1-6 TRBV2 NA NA TGTGCCAGCAGTTCGGGTCAGTATAATTCACCCCTCCACTTT CASSSGQYNSPLHF
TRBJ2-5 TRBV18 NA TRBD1 TGTGCCAGCTCACCAGGGACAGTACAGGAGACCCAGTACTTC CASSPGTVQETQYF
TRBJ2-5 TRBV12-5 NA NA TGTGCTAGTGGTTTGAGCGGACAAGAGACCCAGTACTTC CASGLSGQETQYF
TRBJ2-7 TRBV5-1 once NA TGCGCCAGCAGCTCTGAGGGGGGGCCCTACGAGCAGTACTTC CASSSEGGPYEQYF
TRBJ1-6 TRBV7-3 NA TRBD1 TGTGCCAGCAGCTTGAATCCGGCTGGTGCTCATACCGGGACAGCGGTAAATTCACCCCTCCACTTT CASSLNPAGAHTGTAVNSPLHF
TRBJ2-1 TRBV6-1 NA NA TGTGCCAGCAGTGAACCCCTCGACCCGGGAGGAGGACAGGTGCTCTTC CASSEPLDPGGGQVLF
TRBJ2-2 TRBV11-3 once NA TGTGCCAGCGGTCACGGGGGGCCGGGCACCGGGGAGCTGTTTTTT CASGHGGPGTGELFF
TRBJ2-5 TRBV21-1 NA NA TGTGCCAGCAGCAAAGGAAAGGGGGATTCACCAGAGTACCAAGAGACCCAGTACTTC CASSKGKGDSPEYQETQYF
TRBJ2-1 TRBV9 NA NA TGTGCCAGCAATAACGGCAGCTCCTACAATGAGCAGTTCTTC CASNNGSSYNEQFF
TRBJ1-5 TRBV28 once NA TGTGCCAGCAGTTTAGTGGCTTTTCGGGGGCCGGAAAGGAATCAGCCCCAGCATTTT CASSLVAFRGPERNQPQHF
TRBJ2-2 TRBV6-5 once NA TGTGCCAGCAGTTACTCCGGGACGAACACCGGGGAGCTGTTTTTT CASSYSGTNTGELFF
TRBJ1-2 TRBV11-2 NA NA TGTGCCAGCAGCCCGACAGGATTCTCCAACTATGGCTACACCTTC CASSPTGFSNYGYTF
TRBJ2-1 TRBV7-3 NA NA TGTGCCAGCAGCACCGGGGACAATGAGCAGTTCTTC CASSTGDNEQFF
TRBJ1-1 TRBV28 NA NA TGTGCCAGCAGTTTCACAGTGAACACTGAAGCTTTCTTT CASSFTVNTEAFF
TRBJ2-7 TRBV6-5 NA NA TGTGCCAGCAGGGGCCCGGACACGGGCTACGAGCAGTACTTC CASRGPDTGYEQYF
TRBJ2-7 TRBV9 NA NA TGTGCCAGCAGCGTAGGCGGGCCCTCCTACGAGCAGTACTTC CASSVGGPSYEQYF
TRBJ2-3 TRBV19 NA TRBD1 TGTGCCAGTCGGCATCGGGACAGGGGTGATACGCAGTATTTT CASRHRDRGDTQYF
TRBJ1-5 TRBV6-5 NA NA TGTGCCAGCAGTTACCGCCTGGACGGACGGCCCCAGCATTTT CASSYRLDGRPQHF
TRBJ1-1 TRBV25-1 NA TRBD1 TGTGCCAGCAGTGAGGGGGGGACAGGGGGCTACCGGAACACTGAAGCTTTCTTT CASSEGGTGGYRNTEAFF
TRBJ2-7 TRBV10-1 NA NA TGCGCCAGCAGTGACCGGGGAAAGCAGTACTTC CASSDRGKQYF
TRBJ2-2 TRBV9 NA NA TGTGCCAGCAGCGTAGGGCCCAGGGACGCGCACACCGGGGAGCTGTTTTTT CASSVGPRDAHTGELFF
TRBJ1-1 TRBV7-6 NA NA TGTGCCAGCAGCTTAGGCTCCGACACTGAAGCTTTCTTT CASSLGSDTEAFF
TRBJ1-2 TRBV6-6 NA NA TGTGCCAGCAGTCACCCCCAGGGTCCGGTGGGCTACACCTTC CASSHPQGPVGYTF
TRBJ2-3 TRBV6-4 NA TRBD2 TGTGCCAGCAGCCCCCGGGGGGACACAGATACGCAGTATTTT CASSPRGDTDTQYF
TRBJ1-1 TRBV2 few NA TGTGCCAGCAGTTCAGAATTCAACACTGAAGCTTTCTTT CASSSEFNTEAFF
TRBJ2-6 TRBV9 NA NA TGTGCCAGCAGCGTAGATTTCGCCTCTGGGGCCAACGTCCTGACTTTC CASSVDFASGANVLTF